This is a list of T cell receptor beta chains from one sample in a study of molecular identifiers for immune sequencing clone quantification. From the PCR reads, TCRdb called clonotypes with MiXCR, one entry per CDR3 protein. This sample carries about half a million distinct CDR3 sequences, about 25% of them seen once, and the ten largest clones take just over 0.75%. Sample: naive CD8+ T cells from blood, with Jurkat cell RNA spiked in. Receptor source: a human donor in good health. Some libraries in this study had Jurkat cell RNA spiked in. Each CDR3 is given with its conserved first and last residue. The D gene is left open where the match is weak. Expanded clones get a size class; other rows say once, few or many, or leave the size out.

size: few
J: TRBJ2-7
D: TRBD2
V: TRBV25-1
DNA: TGTGCCAGCAGTCCTCCGGGGGGGCGGGAGCAGTACTTC
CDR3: CASSPPGGREQYF

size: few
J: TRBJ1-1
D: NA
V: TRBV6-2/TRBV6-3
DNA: TGTGCCAGCAGTTACTCGCATAACACTGAAGCTTTCTTT
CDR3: CASSYSHNTEAFF

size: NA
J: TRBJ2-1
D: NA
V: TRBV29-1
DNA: TGCAGCGCTGACCCGTGGAGCGGAGACGAGCAGTTCTTC
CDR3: CSADPWSGDEQFF

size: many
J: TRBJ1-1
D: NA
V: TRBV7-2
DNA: TGTGCCAGCAGCTTAGCGGTGGCTGAAGCTTTCTTT
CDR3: CASSLAVAEAFF

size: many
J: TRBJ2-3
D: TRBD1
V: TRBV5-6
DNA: TGTGCCAGCAGCTTGGGGTTAGGAGTTGGGACAGGGCACACAGATACGCAGTATTTT
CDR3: CASSLGLGVGTGHTDTQYF

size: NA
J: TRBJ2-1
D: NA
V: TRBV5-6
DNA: TGTGCCAGCAGCACTCAGGGAAATGAGCAGTTCTTC
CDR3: CASSTQGNEQFF

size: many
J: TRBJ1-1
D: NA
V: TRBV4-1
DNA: TGCGCCAGCAGCCAAGGTCCCGGGGAACTGAACACTGAAGCTTTCTTT
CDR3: CASSQGPGELNTEAFF

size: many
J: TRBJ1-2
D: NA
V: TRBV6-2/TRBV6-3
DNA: TGTGCCAGCAGTTACTCGTTACGACAGACCCGAAGCTATGGCTACACCTTC
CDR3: CASSYSLRQTRSYGYTF

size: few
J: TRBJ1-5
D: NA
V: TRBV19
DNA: TGTGCCAGTAGTATAGATTACTCAGGTTATCAGCCCCAGCATTTT
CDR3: CASSIDYSGYQPQHF

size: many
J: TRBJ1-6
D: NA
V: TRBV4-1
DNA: TGCGCCAGCAGCCAAGTTATGGCCAGTAATTCACCCCTCCACTTT
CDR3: CASSQVMASNSPLHF

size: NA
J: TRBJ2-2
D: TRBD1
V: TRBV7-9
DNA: TGTGCCAGCAGCTTGACAGGGTCGAACACCGGGGAGCTGTTTTTT
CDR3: CASSLTGSNTGELFF

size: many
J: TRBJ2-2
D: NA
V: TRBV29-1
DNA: TGCAGCGTTCCCTATAACACCGGGGAGCTGTTTTTT
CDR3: CSVPYNTGELFF

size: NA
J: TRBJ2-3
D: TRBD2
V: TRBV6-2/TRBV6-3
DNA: TGTGCCAGCAGTTACATCACGGGGGGGATCGCAGATACGCAGTATTTT
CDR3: CASSYITGGIADTQYF

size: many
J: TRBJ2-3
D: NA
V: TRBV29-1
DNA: TGCAGCGTTGCTCCAAGACAGGATGCAACAGATACGCAGTATTTT
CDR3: CSVAPRQDATDTQYF

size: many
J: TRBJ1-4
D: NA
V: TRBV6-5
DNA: TGTGCCAGCAGTCCGAATAATGAAAAACTGTTTTTT
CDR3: CASSPNNEKLFF

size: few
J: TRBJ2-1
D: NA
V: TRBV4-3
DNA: TGCGCCAGCAGTCCGAGTGGGGGGCGCGTCTACAATGAGCAGTTCTTC
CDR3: CASSPSGGRVYNEQFF

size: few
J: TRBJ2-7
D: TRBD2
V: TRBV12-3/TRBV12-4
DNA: TGTGCCAGCAGCTCAGCCGGGACTAGCTCCTACGAGCAGTACTTC
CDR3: CASSSAGTSSYEQYF

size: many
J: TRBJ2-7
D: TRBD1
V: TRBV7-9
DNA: TGTGCCAGCAGCTTAAGCGCGCGGGACAGGAACTACGAGCAGTACTTC
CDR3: CASSLSARDRNYEQYF